The sequence of this TCR beta chain was determined in a study of blood T cell repertoires in COVID-19. About the research overall: Material from acute and convalescent COVID-19 was sourced from the United States, Italy and Spain.

Using immunoSEQ multiplex PCR, the repertoire was profiled, and TCRdb retains in-frame clones only, with some absent. The repertoire holds roughly 330,000 clones, with around 84% as singletons. CDR3 size: 15 residues. The germline V and J ends were trimmed by 6 bases and 6 bases, with 19 bases remaining between them. Germline CDR1 reads MDHEN; CDR2 reads SYDVKM. The J gene is TRBJ2-3, the V gene TRBV28; weak D call: TRBD2 (6 bases). Specimen: PBMCs or T cells enriched from blood (not recorded which). This TCR was sampled from a woman aged 18-29 years who had recovered from COVID-19. CDR3 residues: CASSDPGRTIDTQYF. The CDR3, as DNA: TGTGCCAGCAGCGATCCGGGACGGACTATCGATACGCAGTATTTT.